This T cell receptor beta chain was recovered during a study of blood T cell repertoires in COVID-19. Study context: Both acute and convalescent COVID-19 samples were obtained from the United States, Italy and Spain.

This clone has just one count. The CDR3 extends over 15 amino acids. Trimming cost V 3 bases and J 2 bases; bases outside gene matches: 5. The germline V gene has CDR1 SGHAT and CDR2 FQNNGV. Seattle's enrolled individuals joined amid active infection and were then monitored longitudinally. In the source study's methods: From reference gene primer amplification, estimates of nucleated cell counts were derived. Method: immunoSEQ multiplex PCR; TCRdb's copy keeps in-frame clones and lacks some. V, J and clone size derive from that table, while D and trimming were established from the DNA sequence. The sample yields roughly 4,800 clones, more than 70% seen once.

The chain uses TRBV11-2 and TRBJ2-3; 7 bases match TRBD2. This receptor was taken from a man aged 70 or older with COVID-19, enrolled during active disease. Material for sequencing was peripheral blood. The CDR3 DNA reads TGTGCCAGCAGCTTGAGCGGGACCTTCACAGATACGCAGTATTTT. This gives the protein CASSLSGTFTDTQYF.